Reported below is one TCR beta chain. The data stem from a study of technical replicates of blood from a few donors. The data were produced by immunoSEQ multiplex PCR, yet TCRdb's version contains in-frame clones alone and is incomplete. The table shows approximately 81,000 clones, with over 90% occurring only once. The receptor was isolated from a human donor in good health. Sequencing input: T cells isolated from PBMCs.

CDR3 residues: CSVATTGVNTEAFF. The DNA for the CDR3 is TGCAGCGTTGCTACGACAGGCGTCAACACTGAAGCTTTCTTT. The V call is TRBV29-1, the J call TRBJ1-1, with a tentative D call TRBD1 (6 bases). Per the germline V gene, CDR1 is SQVTM and CDR2 is ANQGSEA. This CDR3 is 14 amino acids long. Trimming stripped 4 bases from V and 2 bases from J, with 14 bases between.